A selection of T cell receptor beta chains follows, all from one sample in a study of T cells in localized non-small cell lung cancer. TCRdb's copy holds only in-frame clones and misses some; the assay was immunoSEQ multiplex PCR. The sample contains about 9,800 clones, less than 55% of which appear only once. The input for sequencing was lymph node tissue, taken before any cancer treatment. These receptors originate from a woman aged 35 to 70 with stage I lung adenocarcinoma. Both conserved end residues are part of each CDR3. The D gene is left open where the match is weak. The size field is filled for only some rows; it gives once, few, many or a size class.

size,D,V,J,DNA,CDR3
few,TRBD2,TRBV19,TRBJ2-1,TGTGCCAGTAGTCATCGGGGGGGGAACAATGAGCAGTTCTTC,CASSHRGGNNEQFF
few,TRBD1,TRBV4-1,TRBJ2-7,TGCGCCAGCAGCCCGGACAGGGGGCCATTCGAGCAGTACTTC,CASSPDRGPFEQYF
few,.,TRBV19,TRBJ2-1,TGTGCCAGTAGTGCTTCGCCTCGGGGTGAGCAGTTCTTC,CASSASPRGEQFF
.,.,TRBV19,TRBJ2-5,TGTGCCAGTAGTACGACTAGACAAGAGACCCAGTACTTC,CASSTTRQETQYF
few,.,TRBV19,TRBJ2-3,TGTGCCAGTAGTATTACCCCCCGGGGGACGCAGTATTTT,CASSITPRGTQYF
many,.,TRBV6-8,TRBJ2-7,TGTGCCAGCACGTGGCTACGGAGGGGGGTCACCTACGAGCAGTACTTC,CASTWLRRGVTYEQYF
few,.,TRBV9,TRBJ1-2,TGTGCCAGCAACCAAGGAACAGCAACATATGGCTACACCTTC,CASNQGTATYGYTF
.,TRBD2,TRBV25-1,TRBJ2-3,TGTGCCAGCAGATGGGGCGGGAGAGGCGCAGATACACAGTATTTT,CASRWGGRGADTQYF
few,.,TRBV7-5,TRBJ1-6,TGTGCCAGCAGCTTAGAGTCGCTACGCAATTCACCCCTCCACTTT,CASSLESLRNSPLHF
.,TRBD2,TRBV19,TRBJ2-1,TGTGCCAGTACCCTCATAGCGGGGGGTTACAATGAGCAGTTCTTC,CASTLIAGGYNEQFF
.,.,TRBV29-1,TRBJ1-3,TGCAGCGTCGTGGGGGAATCGCTCGGAAACACCATATATTTT,CSVVGESLGNTIYF
.,.,TRBV25-1,TRBJ1-2,TGTGCCAGCAGTGAATCGGGCGGGATTGATGGCTACACCTTC,CASSESGGIDGYTF
.,.,TRBV6-7,TRBJ2-7,TGTGCCAGCAGTGAAAGGGGGGCCTCCTACGAGCAGTACTTC,CASSERGASYEQYF
.,.,TRBV4-1,TRBJ1-3,TGCGCCAGCAGCCAAGGAGCGGGGGGGGTCGGTGCCTCTGGAAACACCATATATTTT,CASSQGAGGVGASGNTIYF
few,TRBD1,TRBV19,TRBJ1-3,TGTGCCAGTAGTACCGGACAGGAATACTCTGGAAACACCATATATTTT,CASSTGQEYSGNTIYF
.,.,TRBV7-5,TRBJ1-4,TGTGCCAGCAGCACTCGAAGACAGGGGGAAAAACTGTTTTTT,CASSTRRQGEKLFF
.,.,TRBV6-8,TRBJ1-5,TGTGCCAGCAGTCTGTACAGGGCAAGCAATCAGCCCCAGCATTTT,CASSLYRASNQPQHF
few,.,TRBV14,TRBJ2-7,TGTGCTGCCGGTAGGAATTCTGTAGGCTACGAGCAGTACTTC,CAAGRNSVGYEQYF
.,TRBD2,TRBV25-1,TRBJ2-5,TGTGCCAGCAGTGAATATGGACTAGCCCGGGGCCCAGAGACCCAGTACTTC,CASSEYGLARGPETQYF
.,.,TRBV18,TRBJ2-1,TGTGCCAGCTCACCACCGAAGACCCTCAAGGGCAATGAGCAGTTCTTC,CASSPPKTLKGNEQFF
.,.,TRBV6-8,TRBJ1-5,TGTGCCAGCAGCGTACTTAGCAATCAGCCCCAGCATTTT,CASSVLSNQPQHF
.,TRBD2,TRBV11-3,TRBJ2-3,TGTGCCAGCAGCTTGACTCTCGGGGGGGCGGATACGCAGTATTTT,CASSLTLGGADTQYF
.,.,TRBV18,TRBJ1-2,TGTGCCAGCTCACCACTACCCCAACTCTATGGCTACACCTTC,CASSPLPQLYGYTF
.,TRBD1,TRBV28,TRBJ1-2,TGTGCCAGCAGCCTAAGACAGGGACGGTATGGCTACACCTTC,CASSLRQGRYGYTF
.,TRBD1,TRBV19,TRBJ1-1,TGTGCCAGTAGGCCGACAGGGACTCTGAACGTTGGAGCTTTCTTT,CASRPTGTLNVGAFF
few,.,TRBV25-1,TRBJ1-6,TGTGCCAGCAGTGAATATAAGGATAATTCACCCCTCCACTTT,CASSEYKDNSPLHF
.,TRBD1,TRBV19,TRBJ1-6,TGTGCCAGTACCACACAGGGGACCTATAATTCACCTCTCCACTTT,CASTTQGTYNSPLHF
medium-sized,.,TRBV11-3,TRBJ2-7,TGTGCCAGCAGCCCACAACTCGGACGGACCTACGAGCAGTACTTC,CASSPQLGRTYEQYF
.,.,TRBV5-1,TRBJ2-1,TGCGCCAGCAGCTTGGTGCAGGGAATTTTCGATGAGCAGTTCTTC,CASSLVQGIFDEQFF
.,.,TRBV19,TRBJ2-2,TGTGCCAGTACTACGGGCGGGGAGCTGTTTTTT,CASTTGGELFF
.,.,TRBV7-7,TRBJ2-6,TGTGCCAGCAGCTTAGACGGGATCTCCGTTGGTCGCAACGTCTTGACTTTC,CASSLDGISVGRNVLTF
.,.,TRBV19,TRBJ2-5,TGTGCCAGTAGTATAGACCCCGACTGGCCCCAGTACTTC,CASSIDPDWPQYF
medium-sized,.,TRBV6-8,TRBJ1-2,TGTGCCAGCAGCGAAACAGGGCAGGGAGGGGGCTACACCTTC,CASSETGQGGGYTF
few,.,TRBV9,TRBJ2-7,TGTGCCAGCAGCGTAGACTGGGGGGCCCACGAGCAGTACTTC,CASSVDWGAHEQYF
.,TRBD1,TRBV18,TRBJ2-7,TGTGCCAGCTCACCAGGGACAGCGTCTAACGAGCAGTACTTC,CASSPGTASNEQYF
.,TRBD1,TRBV30,TRBJ1-4,TGTGCCTGGGGAAAGTACCCAGGGGGCGTAAATGAAAAACTGTTTTTT,CAWGKYPGGVNEKLFF
.,.,TRBV18,TRBJ1-1,TGTGCCAGCTCACCTCCGACAGATCTGAACACTGAAGCTTTCTTT,CASSPPTDLNTEAFF
.,.,TRBV18,TRBJ2-2,TGTGCCAGCTCACCGAGGCGGCAGCCCCTTAACACCGGGGAGCTGTTTTTT,CASSPRRQPLNTGELFF
.,TRBD1,TRBV5-1,TRBJ2-3,TGCGCCAGCAGCCCCGGGACAGTCACAGATACGCAGTATTTT,CASSPGTVTDTQYF
.,TRBD2,TRBV19,TRBJ2-3,TGTGCTAGTAGTATAGCGGGGGACACAGATACGCAGTATTTT,CASSIAGDTDTQYF
.,.,TRBV30,TRBJ2-6,TGTGCCTGGAATCCCGGTGGAGCCGCTGGGGCCAACGTCCTGACTTTC,CAWNPGGAAGANVLTF
.,TRBD1,TRBV11-3,TRBJ1-4,TGTGCCAGCAGCTGGGGGACAGGGTCATGGGAAAAACTGTTTTTT,CASSWGTGSWEKLFF
.,.,TRBV18,TRBJ1-3,TGTGCCAGCTCACTCGACAGCTTTTCTGGAAACACCATATATTTT,CASSLDSFSGNTIYF
.,TRBD1,TRBV6-8,TRBJ2-1,TGTGCCAGCAGCCGACAGGGGACACTGGAGAATGAGCAGTTCTTC,CASSRQGTLENEQFF
.,.,TRBV5-1,TRBJ2-3,TGCGCCAGCAGCCAGTCACCGTCCACAGATACGCAGTATTTT,CASSQSPSTDTQYF
.,.,TRBV15,TRBJ2-5,TGTGCCACCAGCAGGGGGACAAATCAAGAGACCCAGTACTTC,CATSRGTNQETQYF
.,TRBD2,TRBV7-2,TRBJ2-7,TGTGCCAGCAGCCCCCGCGGGGGTGGCGAGCAGTACTTC,CASSPRGGGEQYF
.,.,TRBV19,TRBJ2-7,TGTGCCAGTAGTGCCAGACAAGGTCTCTACGAGCAGTACTTC,CASSARQGLYEQYF
few,.,TRBV6-8,TRBJ2-7,TGTGCCAGCAGTTACGCCTCCTACGAGCAGTACTTC,CASSYASYEQYF
few,TRBD1,TRBV19,TRBJ1-2,TGTGCCAGTAGTATTGGCAGGGGGATTCGGGGCTACACCTTC,CASSIGRGIRGYTF
.,.,TRBV9,TRBJ1-4,TGTGCCAGCAGCCTTCCGGGATCCCAAGAAAAACTGTTTTTT,CASSLPGSQEKLFF
.,.,TRBV18,TRBJ1-2,TGTGCCAGCTCACCACCCACCCCTGGATATGGCTACACCTTC,CASSPPTPGYGYTF